Each of the 8 T cell receptor beta chains below was sequenced from the same sample in a study of cytomegalovirus exposure and HLA in healthy donors. The PCR employed 60 Vbeta primers together with 13 Jbeta primers. The protocol was immunoSEQ multiplex PCR, while the TCRdb copy is restricted to in-frame clones and leaves out a portion. Found here are 150,000 to 200,000 clones, about 80% of them singletons; the top ten hold 1.5% to 2%. The sequenced sample consisted of PBMCs. The receptors shown here come from a woman aged 25 to 45 in good health and CMV-seronegative.

J is TRBJ2-2 and V is TRBV4-3; D is ambiguous. The CDR3 is 19 amino acids. In germline, CDR1 is LGHNA, CDR2 YSLEER. V was clipped by 0 bases and J by 5 bases, with 22 bases between them. The CDR3 coding sequence is TGCGCCAGCAGCCAAGACCCCTTGGGCAGGTCCCGTTGGACCGGGGAGCTGTTTTTT. Its protein is CASSQDPLGRSRWTGELFF.

This chain joins TRBV5-1 and TRBJ2-3; TRBD2 aligns across 7 bases. Trimming took 6 bases from V and 6 from J; bases not matched to a gene: 10. CDR1 is SGHRS and CDR2 is YFSETQ in the germline V gene. CDR3 length: 14 residues. The CDR3 region is CASNPGLPSDTQYF. The CDR3 DNA follows: TGCGCCAGCAACCCGGGACTACCTTCGGATACGCAGTATTTT.

In this sample, this clone turned up once. The chain links TRBV6-1 to TRBJ2-1, with 8 bases matching TRBD1. V gave up 6 bases and J gave up 9 bases; unmatched junction bases: 13. This CDR3 comprises 15 residues. CDR1 MNHNS and CDR2 SASEGT come from the germline V gene. The CDR3 is CASSHDRGERGEQFF. In DNA form, the CDR3 reads TGTGCCAGCAGCCACGACAGGGGCGAACGGGGTGAGCAGTTCTTC.

This clone was counted a few times. The V and J genes are TRBV6-6 and TRBJ2-3; 8 bases map to TRBD2. The CDR3 is made up of 16 amino acids. V lost 2 bases and J lost 5; bases outside the gene matches: 9. Germline lookup yields CDR1 MNHNY and CDR2 SVGAGI (reference sequence). The CDR3 region is CASSYRPGGGEDTQYF. The CDR3 bases are TGTGCCAGCAGTTACCGTCCCGGGGGGGGTGAAGATACGCAGTATTTT.

The CDR3 loop reads CSAFRGTTYF. The CDR3 bases are TGCAGTGCTTTCCGCGGGACTACGTACTTC. The rearrangement links TRBV20-1 to TRBJ2-5; 7 bases are a match to TRBD2. CDR1 DFQATT and CDR2 SNEGSKA come from the germline V gene (reference sequence). V gave up 5 bases and J gave up 13 bases; unmatched junction bases: 7. CDR3 length equals 10 residues.

The rearrangement joins TRBV29-1 to TRBJ2-5; D is unresolved. Looked up from germline, CDR1 is SQVTM and CDR2 is ANQGSEA. This CDR3 is 12 amino acids long. V was pared by 2 bases and J by 5 bases, with 9 bases between. The chain's CDR3 is CSVEIAAETQYF. The CDR3 bases are TGCAGCGTTGAAATTGCAGCGGAGACCCAGTACTTC. Full variable domain (remainder filled in from reference TRBV29-1 and TRBJ2-5): SAVISQKPSRDICQRGTSLTIQCQVDSQVTMMFWYRQQPGQSLTLIATANQGSEATYESGFVIDKFPISRPNLTFSTLTVSNMSPEDSSIYLCSVEIAAETQYFGPGTRLLVL.

V is TRBV9 and J is TRBJ1-1; D uncertain. CDR3 length: 14 amino acids. Looked up from germline, CDR1 is SGDLS and CDR2 is YYNGEE. Trimming shortened V by 0 bases and J by 4 bases, and 10 bases separated the two germline ends. CDR3 protein: CASSVATAGTEAFF. CDR3 DNA: TGTGCCAGCAGCGTAGCAACAGCGGGCACTGAAGCTTTCTTT.

The chain combines TRBV7-2 with TRBJ2-3; 7 bases agree with TRBD1. This CDR3 is 14 amino acids long. J gave up 2 bases and V 5 bases, and 4 bases lay outside the gene matches. CDR1 is SGHTA, CDR2 FQGNSA, per germline. The CDR3 sequence: CASSMDRTTDTQYF. The CDR3 coding sequence is TGTGCCAGCAGCATGGACAGGACCACAGATACGCAGTATTTT.